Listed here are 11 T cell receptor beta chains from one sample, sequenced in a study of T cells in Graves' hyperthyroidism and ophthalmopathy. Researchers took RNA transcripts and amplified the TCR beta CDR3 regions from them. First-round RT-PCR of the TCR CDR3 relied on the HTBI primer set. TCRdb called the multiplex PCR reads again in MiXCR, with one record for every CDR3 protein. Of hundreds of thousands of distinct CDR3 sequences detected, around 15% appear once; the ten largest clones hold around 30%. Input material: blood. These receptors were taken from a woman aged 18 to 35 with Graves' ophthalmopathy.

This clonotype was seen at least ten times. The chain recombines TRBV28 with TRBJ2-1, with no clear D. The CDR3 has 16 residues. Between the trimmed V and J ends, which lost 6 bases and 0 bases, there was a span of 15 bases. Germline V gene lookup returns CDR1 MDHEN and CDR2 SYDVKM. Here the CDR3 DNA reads TGTGCCAGCAGCTCCTCAACGGTGAGCTCCTACAATGAGCAGTTCTTC. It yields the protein CASSSSTVSSYNEQFF. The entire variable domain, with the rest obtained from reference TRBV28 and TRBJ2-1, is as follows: DVKVTQSSRYLVKRTGEKVFLECVQDMDHENMFWYRQDPGLGLRLIYFSYDVKMKEKGDIPEGYSVSREKKERFSLILESASTNQTSMYLCASSSSTVSSYNEQFFGPGTRLTVL.

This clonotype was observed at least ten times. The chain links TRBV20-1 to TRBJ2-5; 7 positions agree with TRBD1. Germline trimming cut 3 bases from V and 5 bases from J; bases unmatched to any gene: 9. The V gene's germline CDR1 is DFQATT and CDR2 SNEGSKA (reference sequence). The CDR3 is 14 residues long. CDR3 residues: CSARVARGWETQYF. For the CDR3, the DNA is TGCAGTGCTAGGGTTGCCAGGGGGTGGGAGACCCAGTACTTC.

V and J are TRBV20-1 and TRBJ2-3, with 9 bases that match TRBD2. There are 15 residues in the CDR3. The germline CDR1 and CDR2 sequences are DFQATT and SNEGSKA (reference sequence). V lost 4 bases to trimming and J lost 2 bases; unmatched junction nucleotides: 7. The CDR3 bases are TGCAGTGCTATCGTTAGCGGGGGCCACACAGATACGCAGTATTTT. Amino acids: CSAIVSGGHTDTQYF.

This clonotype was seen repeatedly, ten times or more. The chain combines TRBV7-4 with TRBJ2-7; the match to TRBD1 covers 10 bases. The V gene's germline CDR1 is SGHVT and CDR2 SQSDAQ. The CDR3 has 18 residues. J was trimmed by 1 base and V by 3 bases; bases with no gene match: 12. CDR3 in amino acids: CASSFPKTGGGPSYEQYF. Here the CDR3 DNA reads TGTGCCAGCAGCTTTCCGAAGACAGGGGGCGGGCCATCCTACGAGCAGTACTTC.

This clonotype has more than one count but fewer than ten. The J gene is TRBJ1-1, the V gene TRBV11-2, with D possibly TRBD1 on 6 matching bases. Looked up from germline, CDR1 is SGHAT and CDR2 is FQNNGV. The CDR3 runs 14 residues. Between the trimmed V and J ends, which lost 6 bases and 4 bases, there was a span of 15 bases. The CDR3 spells CASSPGGGGTEAFF. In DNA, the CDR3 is TGTGCCAGCAGTCCTGGGGGGGGCGGCACTGAAGCTTTCTTT.

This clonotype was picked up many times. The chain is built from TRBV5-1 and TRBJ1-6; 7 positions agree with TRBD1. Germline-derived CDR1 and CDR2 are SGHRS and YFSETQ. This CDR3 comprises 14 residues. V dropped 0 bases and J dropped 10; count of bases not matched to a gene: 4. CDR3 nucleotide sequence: TGCGCCAGCAGCTTGGGACAGGGTTCCTCACCCCTCCACTTT. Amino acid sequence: CASSLGQGSSPLHF.

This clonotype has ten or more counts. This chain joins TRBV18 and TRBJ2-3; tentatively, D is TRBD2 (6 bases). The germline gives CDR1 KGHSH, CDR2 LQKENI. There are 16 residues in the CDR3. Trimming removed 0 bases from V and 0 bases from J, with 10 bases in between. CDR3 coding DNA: TGTGCCAGCTCACCACCGGGGGGACTGAGCACAGATACGCAGTATTTT. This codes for CASSPPGGLSTDTQYF.

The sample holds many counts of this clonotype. The CDR3 spells CSASMGRGEQFF. CDR3 coding DNA: TGCAGTGCTAGCATGGGGCGAGGTGAGCAGTTCTTC. The genes are TRBV20-1 and TRBJ2-1; D is possibly TRBD1 (5 bases). This CDR3 contains 12 residues. Trimming pared 3 bases from V and 9 bases from J, leaving 12 bases between. Germline values: CDR1 DFQATT, CDR2 SNEGSKA (reference sequence).

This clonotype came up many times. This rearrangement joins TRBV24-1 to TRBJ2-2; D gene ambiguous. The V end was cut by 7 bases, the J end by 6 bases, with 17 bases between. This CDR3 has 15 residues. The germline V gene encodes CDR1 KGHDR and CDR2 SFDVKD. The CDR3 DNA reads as TGTGCCACCAGCTCGAACCGGTTTTTGGCCGGGGAGCTGTTTTTT. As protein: CATSSNRFLAGELFF.

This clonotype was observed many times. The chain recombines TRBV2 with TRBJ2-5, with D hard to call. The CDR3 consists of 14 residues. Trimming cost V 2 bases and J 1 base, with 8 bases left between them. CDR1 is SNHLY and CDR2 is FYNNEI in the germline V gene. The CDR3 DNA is TGTGCCAGCAGTGAATCGTGGGGCCAAGAGACCCAGTACTTC. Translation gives CASSESWGQETQYF. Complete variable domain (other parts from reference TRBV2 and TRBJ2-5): EPEVTQTPSHQVTQMGQEVILRCVPISNHLYFYWYRQILGQKVEFLVSFYNNEISEKSEIFDDQFSVERPDGSNFTLKIRSTKLEDSAMYFCASSESWGQETQYFGPGTRLLVL.

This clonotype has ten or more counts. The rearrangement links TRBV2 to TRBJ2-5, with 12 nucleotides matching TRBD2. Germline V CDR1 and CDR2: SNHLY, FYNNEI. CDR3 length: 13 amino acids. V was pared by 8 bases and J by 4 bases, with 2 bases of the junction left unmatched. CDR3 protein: CASATSGGETQYF. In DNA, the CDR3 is TGTGCCAGCGCGACTAGCGGGGGAGAGACCCAGTACTTC.